The 27 T cell receptor beta chains below come from one sample, sequenced in a study of beta chain features in type 1 diabetes. The study, taken as a whole, reports: Shortening that was moderate but significant affected the TCRB CDR3s of Type 1 diabetes patients in all four CD4+ subsets.

These receptors have no known antigen. As every portion of the isolated RNA was reverse transcribed, the sequencing read expressed TCRB transcripts. Assay used: immunoSEQ multiplex PCR; TCRdb lists only in-frame clones, some missing. This table has 150,000 to 190,000 clones, around a tenth appearing once. Sample: central memory CD4+ T cells from blood. These receptors were taken from a young man with type 1 diabetes.

This clone was recorded a few times. This sequence joins TRBV4-2 and TRBJ2-3; D may be TRBD2 (6 bases). There are 16 residues in the CDR3. Germline V gene data show CDR1 as LGHNA and CDR2 as YNFKEQ. V dropped 4 bases and J dropped 4 bases, with 18 bases sitting between them. In DNA, the CDR3 is TGTGCCAGCAGCCGGGGGGAGGACAAATTTGCAGATACGCAGTATTTT. Protein: CASSRGEDKFADTQYF.

The chain is built from TRBV7-2 and TRBJ2-5; 8 bases map to TRBD2. J gave up 5 bases and V 6 bases, and 11 bases lay outside the gene matches. The length of the CDR3 is 15 residues. Germline CDR1 SGHTA, CDR2 FQGNSA. DNA for the CDR3: TGTGCCAGCAGTTCCCAAGCGGGAGTAGACGAGACCCAGTACTTC. It specifies CASSSQAGVDETQYF.

V usage is TRBV4-3 and J usage is TRBJ2-7; D not resolved. Germline-derived CDR1 and CDR2 are LGHNA and YSLEER. Trimming took off 0 bases at V and 9 bases at J, with 15 bases between the two ends. The length of the CDR3 is 14 residues. The CDR3, as DNA: TGCGCCAGCAGCCAAGATATAAAGCGTGAAGTGCAGTACTTC. It codes for CASSQDIKREVQYF.

This clone was detected a few times. The V gene is TRBV18, the J gene TRBJ1-2, with TRBD1 matching 12 bases. CDR3 length: 15 residues. The V gene's germline CDR1 is KGHSH and CDR2 LQKENI. With V trimmed by 3 bases and J by 8 bases, 7 bases remained unmatched. CDR3 in amino acids: CASSPRDRGLAGYTF. DNA for the CDR3: TGTGCCAGCTCACCGCGGGACAGGGGGCTGGCCGGCTACACCTTC.

The chain recombines TRBV5-1 with TRBJ2-7; 9 nucleotides agree with TRBD1. V shed 0 bases, J shed 4 bases, and the junction held 5 bases outside the gene matches. Germline V gene data show CDR1 as SGHRS and CDR2 as YFSETQ. CDR3 length: 15 residues. The DNA for the CDR3 is TGCGCCAGCAGCTTGGTTGTGACAGGGGGGTACGAGCAGTACTTC. Protein sequence: CASSLVVTGGYEQYF. The variable domain in full, completed from reference TRBV5-1 and TRBJ2-7, reads KAGVTQTPRYLIKTRGQQVTLSCSPISGHRSVSWYQQTPGQGLQFLFEYFSETQRNKGNFPGRFSGRQFSNSRSEMNVSTLELGDSALYLCASSLVVTGGYEQYFGPGTRLTVT.

The table lists this clone with a few counts. This chain links TRBV7-3 with TRBJ2-3; D may be TRBD2 (6 bases). The germline CDR1 and CDR2 sequences are SGHTA and FQGTGA. Between the trimmed V and J ends, which lost 4 bases and 5 bases, there was a span of 13 bases. This CDR3 spans 14 amino acids. The DNA for the CDR3 is TGTGCCAGCAGCTCCGGGACTCCGGGAGATACGCAGTATTTT. Its protein is CASSSGTPGDTQYF.

There are a few counts of this clone. J is TRBJ2-7 and V is TRBV28; D is perhaps TRBD1 (7 bases). Trimming left V 8 bases short and J 2 bases short, with 13 bases between. Germline CDR1 and CDR2: MDHEN and SYDVKM. The CDR3 spans 13 residues. CDR3 sequence (DNA): TGTGCCAGCGGAGGGGGCGGTCCCTACGAGCAGTACTTC. Protein product: CASGGGGPYEQYF.

The chain couples TRBV9 to TRBJ1-2; 7 bases agree with TRBD1. Trimming cost V 3 bases and J 7 bases; bases outside gene matches: 9. The germline CDR1 and CDR2 sequences are SGDLS and YYNGEE. The CDR3 covers 14 residues. This chain's CDR3 is CASSARQGTFGYTF. CDR3 coding DNA: TGTGCCAGCAGCGCGCGACAGGGCACCTTTGGCTACACCTTC.

The rearrangement links TRBV27 to TRBJ2-7; possible D gene TRBD2, 5 bases. Germline-derived CDR1 and CDR2 are MNHEY and SMNVEV (reference sequence). V dropped 2 bases and J dropped 4 bases, with 12 bases sitting between them. The CDR3 covers 14 residues. DNA of the CDR3: TGTGCCAGCAGTTTACGAGGGTCTATGTACGAGCAGTACTTC. This encodes CASSLRGSMYEQYF.

This chain connects TRBV5-1 to TRBJ2-1; 12 bases are shared with TRBD2. V shed 6 bases and J 5 bases; nucleotides not matched to a gene: 6. Germline lookup yields CDR1 SGHRS and CDR2 YFSETQ. The CDR3 has 15 residues. The DNA of the CDR3 is TGCGCCAGCAAACGGACTAGCGGGACAGACAATGAGCAGTTCTTC. Protein: CASKRTSGTDNEQFF. Together with reference TRBV5-1 and TRBJ2-1, the CDR3 gives the full variable domain: KAGVTQTPRYLIKTRGQQVTLSCSPISGHRSVSWYQQTPGQGLQFLFEYFSETQRNKGNFPGRFSGRQFSNSRSEMNVSTLELGDSALYLCASKRTSGTDNEQFFGPGTRLTVL.

V usage is TRBV9 and J usage is TRBJ2-1; unclear D gene. V shed 2 bases and J shed 13 bases, with 19 bases lying between them. Germline V CDR1 and CDR2: SGDLS, YYNGEE. CDR3 length: 14 residues. For the CDR3, the DNA is TGTGCCAGCAGCGTGGCTCAGGTCGCAGGTGAACAGTTCTTC. It yields the protein CASSVAQVAGEQFF.

This clone was detected a few times. The chain uses TRBV18 and TRBJ2-7; 7 bases line up with TRBD2. CDR3 length equals 14 residues. The germline V gene has CDR1 KGHSH and CDR2 LQKENI. The V and J ends lost 1 base and 4 bases, in that order; junction bases with no gene match: 4. The CDR3 here is CASSPQRDGYEQYF. In DNA form, the CDR3 reads TGTGCCAGCTCACCACAGCGGGACGGGTACGAGCAGTACTTC.

The CDR3 bases are TGTGCCATCAGCGCTCGATTCGAGAGCGGGCACACTAACTATGGCTACACCTTC. Residues: CAISARFESGHTNYGYTF. This chain connects TRBV10-3 to TRBJ1-2; unclear D gene. Trimming cost V 6 bases and J 0 bases, with 23 bases left between them. The CDR3 length is 18 residues. Germline V CDR1 and CDR2: ENHRY, SYGVKD.

Worth noting for this clone: A junction boundary mismatches the germline segment, possibly from a read error. The chain combines TRBV28 with TRBJ2-7, with D possibly being TRBD2 (5 bases). The CDR3 runs 11 residues. The V gene's germline CDR1 is MDHEN and CDR2 SYDVKM. DNA for the CDR3: TGCGCGGAGGACGGACCCTACGAGCAGTACTTC. This gives the protein CAEDGPYEQYF. The full variable domain, completed using reference TRBV28 and TRBJ2-7, is DVKVTQSSRYLVKRTGEKVFLECVQDMDHENMFWYRQDPGLGLRLIYFSYDVKMKEKGDIPEGYSVSREKKERFSLILESASTNQTSMYLCAEDGPYEQYFGPGTRLTVT.

This clone was seen more than once but under ten times. The chain employs TRBV15 and TRBJ2-1; TRBD2 agrees at 12 bases. CDR3 length: 13 residues. V shed 8 bases and J 10 bases; nucleotides not matched to a gene: 6. The V gene's germline CDR1 is LNHNV and CDR2 YYDKDF (reference sequence). The CDR3 here is CATLGTSGFEQFF. The CDR3 nucleotides read TGTGCCACCCTCGGGACTAGCGGGTTCGAGCAGTTCTTC. The complete variable domain, with remaining parts taken from reference TRBV15 and TRBJ2-1, reads DAMVIQNPRYQVTQFGKPVTLSCSQTLNHNVMYWYQQKSSQAPKLLFHYYDKDFNNEADTPDNFQSRRPNTSFCFLDIRSPGLGDTAMYLCATLGTSGFEQFFGPGTRLTVL.

The sample holds a few counts of this clone. This chain connects TRBV6-4 to TRBJ2-1; a weak D match, TRBD1 (7 bases). Germline V gene lookup returns CDR1 MRHNA and CDR2 SNTAGT. V dropped 3 bases and J dropped 9 bases, with 12 bases sitting between them. This CDR3 comprises 13 residues. CDR3 protein: CASSEAGGTEQFF. DNA of the CDR3: TGTGCCAGCAGTGAGGCAGGGGGGACTGAGCAGTTCTTC.

The chain is built from TRBV30 and TRBJ2-3; D not certain. Germline values: CDR1 GTSNPN, CDR2 SVGIG (reference sequence). With 4 bases removed from V and 6 bases from J, the gap between germline ends came to 8 bases. The CDR3 totals 11 residues. Written as DNA, the CDR3 is TGTGCCTGGAAGTCCGGGGATACGCAGTATTTT. It translates to CAWKSGDTQYF. The full variable domain, its missing parts supplied by reference TRBV30 and TRBJ2-3, is SQTIHQWPATLVQPVGSPLSLECTVEGTSNPNLYWYRQAAGRGLQLLFYSVGIGQISSEVPQNLSASRPQDRQFILSSKKLLLSDSGFYLCAWKSGDTQYFGPGTRLTVL.

The chain combines TRBV11-2 with TRBJ1-1, with D uncertain. V gave up 3 bases and J gave up 2 bases, with 10 bases separating them. This CDR3 has 14 residues. In germline, CDR1 is SGHAT, CDR2 FQNNGV. CDR3 in DNA: TGTGCCAGCAGCTTCTCTCAGGTAAACACTGAAGCTTTCTTT. Its translation is CASSFSQVNTEAFF.

V is TRBV7-9 and J is TRBJ2-5; 10 nucleotides agree with TRBD2. This CDR3 comprises 14 residues. Trimming removed 3 bases from V and 2 bases from J; junction bases left unmatched: 0. Germline V gene sequence: CDR1 SEHNR, CDR2 FQNEAQ (reference sequence). The CDR3 protein is CASSLGLAQETQYF. The CDR3 DNA is TGTGCCAGCAGCTTGGGACTAGCGCAAGAGACCCAGTACTTC.

A few counts support this clone. CDR3 sequence: CASSRQGLDYEQYF. For the CDR3, the DNA is TGTGCCAGCAGTAGACAGGGTCTGGACTACGAGCAGTACTTC. The chain recombines TRBV27 with TRBJ2-7, with 7 bases lining up with TRBD1. The V and J ends lost 5 bases and 3 bases, in that order; junction bases with no gene match: 7. Germline values: CDR1 MNHEY, CDR2 SMNVEV (reference sequence). This CDR3 comprises 14 residues.

In this sample, this clone turned up many times. The chain joins TRBV29-1 to TRBJ2-5; 8 nucleotides match TRBD2. The V segment lost 8 bases and the J segment 2 bases; nucleotides outside the gene matches: 7. The CDR3 spans 13 residues. CDR1 and CDR2 (germline): SQVTM, ANQGSEA. CDR3 in amino acids: CSPMLAGQETQYF. The CDR3 nucleotides are TGCAGCCCTATGCTAGCGGGTCAAGAGACCCAGTACTTC. Using reference TRBV29-1 and TRBJ2-5 for the parts outside the CDR3, the full variable domain is SAVISQKPSRDICQRGTSLTIQCQVDSQVTMMFWYRQQPGQSLTLIATANQGSEATYESGFVIDKFPISRPNLTFSTLTVSNMSPEDSSIYLCSPMLAGQETQYFGPGTRLLVL.

The V call is TRBV7-2, the J call TRBJ2-2, with 9 nucleotides matching TRBD2. The V and J ends lost 5 bases and 6 bases, in that order; junction bases with no gene match: 10. CDR1 and CDR2 from the germline V gene are SGHTA and FQGNSA. CDR3 length: 16 residues. This CDR3 is CASSPRAGGPPGELFF. The CDR3 DNA is TGTGCCAGCAGCCCCCGGGCGGGAGGGCCCCCCGGGGAGCTGTTTTTT.

This clone was seen only a few times. The chain couples TRBV6-1 to TRBJ2-7; 8 positions match TRBD1. Losses at the gene ends were 6 bases for V and 0 bases for J; bases not matched to a gene: 4. Germline CDR1 MNHNS, CDR2 SASEGT. The CDR3 runs to 14 residues. The CDR3 is CASRDRASSYEQYF. For the CDR3, the DNA is TGTGCCAGCAGGGACAGGGCGAGCTCCTACGAGCAGTACTTC.

This clone turned up a few times. Lacking the conserved final phenylalanine or tryptophan, this CDR3 likely reflects a read error. The DNA is left out, because the CDR3 cannot be placed on it with certainty; the CDR3 is given as TCRdb lists it. The chain combines TRBV28 with TRBJ2-7; no check of the table's D call, TRBD1, against the DNA was made. Germline CDR1 reads MDHEN; CDR2 reads SYDVKM. Including both end residues, the CDR3 is 11 amino acids long. CDR3 region: CASSSQGGFTL.

This clone was recorded a few times. The chain combines TRBV5-4 with TRBJ2-5; D gene ambiguous. Germline V lookup: CDR1 SGHNT, CDR2 YYREEE (reference sequence). The CDR3 consists of 15 residues. Between the trimmed V and J ends, which lost 0 bases and 1 base, there was a span of 10 bases. The DNA of the CDR3 is TGTGCCAGCAGCTTGGATCACGCCGGCCAAGAGACCCAGTACTTC. Translating it yields CASSLDHAGQETQYF.

This rearrangement joins TRBV4-3 to TRBJ2-7; 8 nucleotides align to TRBD1. V dropped 2 bases and J dropped 2; count of bases not matched to a gene: 2. The germline CDR1 and CDR2 sequences are LGHNA and YSLEER. This CDR3 region has 14 residues. Written as DNA, the CDR3 is TGCGCCAGCAGCCAACAACAGGGGGCCTACGAGCAGTACTTC. This encodes CASSQQQGAYEQYF.

The table lists this clone with a few counts. This chain uses TRBV28 with TRBJ2-2, with 11 bases fitting TRBD2. The CDR3 has 15 amino acids. Trimming removed 8 bases from V and 6 bases from J; junction bases left unmatched: 8. Germline-derived CDR1 and CDR2 are MDHEN and SYDVKM. This CDR3 is CASLWTSGLAGELFF. In nucleotides, the CDR3 is TGTGCCAGCCTTTGGACTAGCGGGTTGGCCGGGGAGCTGTTTTTT.